This TCR beta chain originates from a study of blood T cell repertoires in COVID-19. As for the study in general: Samples of COVID-19 (acute and convalescent) were obtained from the United States, Italy and Spain. The analysed material was cDNA or gDNA that came from T cells, B-cell-depleted T cells, or PBMCs.

Authors' analysis steps: Estimation of nucleated cell counts relied on the amplification of reference gene primers. Produced via immunoSEQ multiplex PCR; TCRdb's table is partial and in-frame only. The V and J calls and clone size are taken from that table; D and trimming were inferred from the DNA. Of over 250,000 clones listed, roughly 86% are singletons. The junction had 14 bases not matched to a gene; V was cut back by 0 bases and J by 4 bases. CDR1 is LGHNA, CDR2 YNFKEQ, per germline. This CDR3 region has 19 residues. Sequencing used peripheral blood. The chain couples TRBV4-2 to TRBJ2-5; 10 positions agree with TRBD2. The TCR comes from a man aged 35 to 55 who had recovered from COVID-19. The CDR3 nucleotides read TGTGCCAGCAGCCAAGATTATGGAAGTCCTAGCGGGAGAGGAGAGACCCAGTACTTC. The encoded protein is CASSQDYGSPSGRGETQYF.